This passage covers 5 T cell receptor beta chains from one sample sequenced in a study of PD-1 blockade in classical Hodgkin lymphoma (dated by TCRdb to 2020 to 2022). Library preparation used the immunoSEQ multiplex PCR assay. This is the immuneACCESS table as TCRdb keeps it, with only in-frame sequences that have V and J called. A part of the clones is gone; compared with another copy, unresolved V genes explain less than half, and the rest is unexplained. The sample table shows roughly 25,000 clones, and 84% are seen once. The ten largest clonotypes hold around 1.8% of the sample. What the time point label conveys for this sample: cycle 1 day 1 (C1D1), immediately before nivolumab initiation. All trial patients had relapsed after autologous stem cell transplantation, with cohorts A, B and C differing in prior brentuximab vedotin exposure. Using a Miltenyi CD4+ T cell isolation kit, CD4+ T cells were purified from thawed PBMCs through magnetic negative selection.

The sequences come from CD4+ T cells from blood, collected at baseline. The receptors here all came from a human donor with classical Hodgkin lymphoma.

The chain couples TRBV4-3 to TRBJ2-3; D is uncertain. Germline CDR1 reads LGHNA; CDR2 reads YSLEER. Trimming pared 0 bases from V and 6 bases from J, leaving 13 bases between. This CDR3 region has 15 residues. Written as DNA, the CDR3 is TGCGCCAGCAGCCAAGATCGGGCGGTTCGGGATACGCAGTATTTT. This codes for CASSQDRAVRDTQYF.

The chain joins TRBV2 to TRBJ2-7; D might be TRBD1 (5 bases). Germline lookup yields CDR1 SNHLY and CDR2 FYNNEI. This CDR3 has 15 residues. The germline V and J ends were trimmed by 4 bases and 6 bases, with 19 bases remaining between them. As DNA, the CDR3 is TGTGCCAGCAGTGTGAGACAGAGCTTGAACCCCGAGCAGTACTTC. Translating gives CASSVRQSLNPEQYF.

The chain joins TRBV28 to TRBJ1-1; a possible D gene is TRBD1 (5 bases). The CDR3 is made up of 13 amino acids. V was pared by 11 bases and J by 4 bases, with 17 bases between. Germline CDR1 MDHEN, CDR2 SYDVKM. CDR3 residues: CAHSEGRSTEAFF. In DNA form, the CDR3 reads TGTGCCCACAGTGAGGGACGAAGCACTGAAGCTTTCTTT.

The rearrangement uses TRBV5-1 and TRBJ1-1; D remains ambiguous. The V gene's germline CDR1 is SGHRS and CDR2 YFSETQ. V lost 2 bases and J lost 5, with 10 bases in between. The CDR3 has 13 residues. The CDR3 nucleotides read TGCGCCAGCAGCTTTGGCGAGGAGACTGAAGCTTTCTTT. This codes for CASSFGEETEAFF.

This clone was detected only a few times. The gene calls are TRBV6-1 and TRBJ2-7; D ambiguous. The CDR3 runs to 12 residues. Trimming cost V 5 bases and J 5 bases, with 10 bases left between them. The V gene's germline CDR1 is MNHNS and CDR2 SASEGT. CDR3 in DNA: TGTGCCAGCAGTCCGAACTGGAACGAGCAGTACTTC. The encoded protein is CASSPNWNEQYF.